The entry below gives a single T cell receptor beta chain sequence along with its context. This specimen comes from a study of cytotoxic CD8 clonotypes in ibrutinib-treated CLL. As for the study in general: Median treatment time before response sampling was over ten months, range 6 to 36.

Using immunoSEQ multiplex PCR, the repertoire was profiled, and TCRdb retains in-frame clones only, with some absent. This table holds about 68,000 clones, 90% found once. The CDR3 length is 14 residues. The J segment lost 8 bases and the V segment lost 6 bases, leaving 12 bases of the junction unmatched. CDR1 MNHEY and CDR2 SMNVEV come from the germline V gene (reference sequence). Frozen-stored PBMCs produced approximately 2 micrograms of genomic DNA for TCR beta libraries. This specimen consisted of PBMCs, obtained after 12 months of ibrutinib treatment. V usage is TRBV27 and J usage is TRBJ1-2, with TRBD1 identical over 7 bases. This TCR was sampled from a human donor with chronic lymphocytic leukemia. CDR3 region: CASRDQGMGQGYTF. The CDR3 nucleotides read TGTGCCAGCAGGGACCAGGGGATGGGACAGGGCTACACCTTC.